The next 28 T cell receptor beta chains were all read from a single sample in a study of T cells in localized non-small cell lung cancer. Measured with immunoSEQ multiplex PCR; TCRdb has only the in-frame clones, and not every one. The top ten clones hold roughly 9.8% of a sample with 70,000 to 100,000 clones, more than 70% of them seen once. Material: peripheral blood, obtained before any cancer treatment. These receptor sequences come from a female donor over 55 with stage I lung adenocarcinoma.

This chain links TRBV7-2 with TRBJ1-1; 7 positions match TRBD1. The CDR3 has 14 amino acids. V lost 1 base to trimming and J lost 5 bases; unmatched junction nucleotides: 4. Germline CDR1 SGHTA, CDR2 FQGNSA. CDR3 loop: CASSLDNRGTEAFF. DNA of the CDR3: TGTGCCAGCAGCTTAGATAACAGGGGAACTGAAGCTTTCTTT.

As DNA, the CDR3 is TGTGCCATCCTAGGTAGCGCCTACGAGCAGTACTTC. It translates to CAILGSAYEQYF. The chain recombines TRBV28 with TRBJ2-7; D possibly corresponds to TRBD2 (5 bases). The germline V and J ends were trimmed by 10 bases and 2 bases, with 12 bases remaining between them. Germline values: CDR1 MDHEN, CDR2 SYDVKM. CDR3 length: 12 amino acids.

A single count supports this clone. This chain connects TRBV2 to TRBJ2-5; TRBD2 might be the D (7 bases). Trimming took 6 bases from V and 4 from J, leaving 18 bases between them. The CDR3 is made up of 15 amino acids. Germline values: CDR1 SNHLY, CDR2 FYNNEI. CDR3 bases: TGTGCCAGCAGCGCCCAGCGGGCGGGGGCAGAGACCCAGTACTTC. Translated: CASSAQRAGAETQYF.

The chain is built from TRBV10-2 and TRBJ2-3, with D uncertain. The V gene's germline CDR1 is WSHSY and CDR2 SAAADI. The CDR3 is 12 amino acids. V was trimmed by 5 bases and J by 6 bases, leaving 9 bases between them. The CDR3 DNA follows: TGCGCCAGCAGTTCGATCAGGGATACGCAGTATTTT. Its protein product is CASSSIRDTQYF.

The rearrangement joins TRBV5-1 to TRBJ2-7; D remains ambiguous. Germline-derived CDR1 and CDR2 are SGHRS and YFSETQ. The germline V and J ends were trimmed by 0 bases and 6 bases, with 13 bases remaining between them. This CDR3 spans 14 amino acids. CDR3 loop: CASSLGSISGEQYF. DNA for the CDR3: TGCGCCAGCAGCTTGGGTTCAATATCAGGCGAGCAGTACTTC.

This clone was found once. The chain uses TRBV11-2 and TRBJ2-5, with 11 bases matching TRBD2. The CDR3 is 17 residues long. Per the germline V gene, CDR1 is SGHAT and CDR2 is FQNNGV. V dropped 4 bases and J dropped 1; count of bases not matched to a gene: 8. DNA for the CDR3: TGTGCCAGCAGCTCTAGCCCGGGACTAGCGGTCCAAGAGACCCAGTACTTC. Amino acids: CASSSSPGLAVQETQYF.

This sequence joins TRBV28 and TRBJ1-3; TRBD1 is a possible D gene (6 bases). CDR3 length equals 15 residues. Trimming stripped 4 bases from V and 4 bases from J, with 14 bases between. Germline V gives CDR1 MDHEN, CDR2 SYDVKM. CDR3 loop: CASSSHTGYGNTIYF. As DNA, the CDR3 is TGTGCCAGCAGTTCTCACACAGGGTACGGAAACACCATATATTTT.

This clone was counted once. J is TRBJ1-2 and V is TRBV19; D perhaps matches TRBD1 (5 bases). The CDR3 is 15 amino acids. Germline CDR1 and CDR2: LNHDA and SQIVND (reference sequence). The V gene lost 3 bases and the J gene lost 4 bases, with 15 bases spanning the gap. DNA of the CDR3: TGTGCCAGTAGTATGTACCTGGGTGGGGGCTATGGCTACACCTTC. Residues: CASSMYLGGGYGYTF. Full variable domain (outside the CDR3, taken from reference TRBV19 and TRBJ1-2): DGGITQSPKYLFRKEGQNVTLSCEQNLNHDAMYWYRQDPGQGLRLIYYSQIVNDFQKGDIAEGYSVSREKKESFPLTVTSAQKNPTAFYLCASSMYLGGGYGYTFGSGTRLTVV.

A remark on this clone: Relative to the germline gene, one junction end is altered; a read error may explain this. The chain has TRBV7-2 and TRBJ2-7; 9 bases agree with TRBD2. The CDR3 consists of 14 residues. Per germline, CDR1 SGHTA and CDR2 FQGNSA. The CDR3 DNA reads TGTGCCAGCAGCTTAAGTAGCGGGGGATACGCGCAGTACTTC. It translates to CASSLSSGGYAQYF.

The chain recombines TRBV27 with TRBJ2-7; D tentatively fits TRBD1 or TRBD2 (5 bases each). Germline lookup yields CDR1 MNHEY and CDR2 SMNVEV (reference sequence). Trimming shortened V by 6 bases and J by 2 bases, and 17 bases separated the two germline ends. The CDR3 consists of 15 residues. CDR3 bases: TGTGCCAGCAGAAGAGGGTTTCAAGGGGCCTACGAGCAGTACTTC. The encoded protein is CASRRGFQGAYEQYF.

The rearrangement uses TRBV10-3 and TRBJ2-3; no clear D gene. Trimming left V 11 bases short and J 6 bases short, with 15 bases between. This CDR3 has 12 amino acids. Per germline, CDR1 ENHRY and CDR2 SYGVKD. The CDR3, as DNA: TGTGCCGGATCCAACGTCGGTGATACGCAGTATTTT. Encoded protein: CAGSNVGDTQYF.

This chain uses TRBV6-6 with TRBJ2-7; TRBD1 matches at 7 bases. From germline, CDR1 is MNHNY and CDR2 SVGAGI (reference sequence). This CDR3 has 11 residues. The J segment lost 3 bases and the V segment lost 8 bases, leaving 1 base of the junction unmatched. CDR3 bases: TGTGCCAGCGCAGGGGGCTACGAGCAGTACTTC. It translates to CASAGGYEQYF.

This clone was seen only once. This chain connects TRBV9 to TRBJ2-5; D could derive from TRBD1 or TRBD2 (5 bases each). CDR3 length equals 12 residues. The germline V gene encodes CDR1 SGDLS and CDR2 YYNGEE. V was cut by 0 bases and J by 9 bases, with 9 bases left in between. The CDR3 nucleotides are TGTGCCAGCAGCGTAGACTCGGGGCCCCAGTACTTC. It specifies CASSVDSGPQYF.

The DNA for the CDR3 is TGTGCCAGCAGCTTAGGATCCCTCACTGAAGCTTTCTTT. Protein: CASSLGSLTEAFF. This chain joins TRBV7-2 and TRBJ1-1; D is ambiguous. The germline V gene encodes CDR1 SGHTA and CDR2 FQGNSA. V dropped 1 base and J dropped 4 bases, with 7 bases sitting between them. The CDR3 runs to 13 residues.

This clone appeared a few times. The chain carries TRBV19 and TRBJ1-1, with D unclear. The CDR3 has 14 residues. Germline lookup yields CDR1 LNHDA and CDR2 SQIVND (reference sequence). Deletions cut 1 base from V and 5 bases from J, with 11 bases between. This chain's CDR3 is CASSIGGVRTEAFF. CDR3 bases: TGTGCCAGTAGTATAGGTGGGGTCCGGACTGAAGCTTTCTTT.

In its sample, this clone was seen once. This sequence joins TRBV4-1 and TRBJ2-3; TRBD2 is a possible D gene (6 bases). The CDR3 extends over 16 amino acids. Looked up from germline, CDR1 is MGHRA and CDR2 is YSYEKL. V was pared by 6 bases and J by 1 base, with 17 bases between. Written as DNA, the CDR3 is TGCGCCAGCAGTGCCGGCGGGACGGGAGGCACAGATACGCAGTATTTT. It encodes CASSAGGTGGTDTQYF.

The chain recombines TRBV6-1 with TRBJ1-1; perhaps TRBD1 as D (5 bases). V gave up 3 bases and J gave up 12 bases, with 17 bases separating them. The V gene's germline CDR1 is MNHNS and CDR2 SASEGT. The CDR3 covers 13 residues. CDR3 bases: TGTGCCAGCAGTGACGGGACTGCCGGTAGGACTTTCTTT. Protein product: CASSDGTAGRTFF.

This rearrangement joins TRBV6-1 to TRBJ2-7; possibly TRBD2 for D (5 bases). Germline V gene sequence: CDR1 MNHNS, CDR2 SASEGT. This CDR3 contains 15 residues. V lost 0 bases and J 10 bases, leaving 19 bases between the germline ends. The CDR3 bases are TGTGCCAGCAGTGAAGCTCGCAGTGGGATCGGAGGACAGTACTTC. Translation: CASSEARSGIGGQYF.

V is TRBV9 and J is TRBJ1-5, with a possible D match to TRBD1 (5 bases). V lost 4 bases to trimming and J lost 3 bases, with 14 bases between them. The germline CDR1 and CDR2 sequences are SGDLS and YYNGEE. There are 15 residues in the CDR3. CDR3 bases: TGTGCCAGCAGCTCTCAGGGTATTCCCAATCAGCCCCAGCATTTT. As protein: CASSSQGIPNQPQHF.

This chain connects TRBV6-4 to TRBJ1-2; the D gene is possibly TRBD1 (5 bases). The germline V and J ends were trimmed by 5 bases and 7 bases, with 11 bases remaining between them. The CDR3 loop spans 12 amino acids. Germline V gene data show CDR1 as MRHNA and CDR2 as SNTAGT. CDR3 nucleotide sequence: TGTGCCAGCAGTACAGGAAAGGGTGGCTACACCTTC. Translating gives CASSTGKGGYTF.

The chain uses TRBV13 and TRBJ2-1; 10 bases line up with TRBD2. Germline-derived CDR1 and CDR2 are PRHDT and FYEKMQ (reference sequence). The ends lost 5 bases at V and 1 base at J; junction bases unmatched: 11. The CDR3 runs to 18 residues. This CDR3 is CASSAGLADTQSYNEQFF. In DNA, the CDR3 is TGTGCCAGCAGCGCCGGACTAGCGGATACTCAGTCCTACAATGAGCAGTTCTTC.

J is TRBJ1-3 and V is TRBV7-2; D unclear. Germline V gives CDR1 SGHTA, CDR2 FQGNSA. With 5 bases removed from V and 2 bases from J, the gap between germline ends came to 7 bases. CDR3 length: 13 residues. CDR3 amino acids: CASSPLAGNTIYF. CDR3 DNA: TGTGCCAGCAGCCCCCTAGCTGGAAACACCATATATTTT.

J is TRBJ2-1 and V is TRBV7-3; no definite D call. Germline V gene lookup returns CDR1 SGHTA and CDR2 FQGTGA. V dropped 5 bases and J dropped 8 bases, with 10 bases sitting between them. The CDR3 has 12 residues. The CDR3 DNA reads TGTGCCAGCAGCCCCAATGGGTATGAGCAGTTCTTC. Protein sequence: CASSPNGYEQFF.

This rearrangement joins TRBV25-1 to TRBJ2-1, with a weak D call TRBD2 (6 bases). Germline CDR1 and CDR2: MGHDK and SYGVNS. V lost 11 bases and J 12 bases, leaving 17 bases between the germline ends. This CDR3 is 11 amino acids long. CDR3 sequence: CAAGLPGLQFF. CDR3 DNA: TGTGCCGCCGGCCTTCCGGGACTGCAGTTCTTC.

The CDR3 here is CASSYAQGRDKQYF. CDR3 bases: TGTGCCAGCAGCTACGCACAAGGGCGCGACAAGCAGTACTTC. The chain uses TRBV7-2 and TRBJ2-7; D gene unclear. The CDR3 loop spans 14 amino acids. Germline CDR1 reads SGHTA; CDR2 reads FQGNSA. Between the trimmed V and J ends, which lost 4 bases and 8 bases, there was a span of 18 bases.

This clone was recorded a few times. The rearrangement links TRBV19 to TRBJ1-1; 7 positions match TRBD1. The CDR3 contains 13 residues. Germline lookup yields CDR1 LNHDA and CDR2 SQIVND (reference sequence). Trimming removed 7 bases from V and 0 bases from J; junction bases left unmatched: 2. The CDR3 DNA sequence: TGTGCCAGTAAGACAGGGATGAACACTGAAGCTTTCTTT. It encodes CASKTGMNTEAFF.

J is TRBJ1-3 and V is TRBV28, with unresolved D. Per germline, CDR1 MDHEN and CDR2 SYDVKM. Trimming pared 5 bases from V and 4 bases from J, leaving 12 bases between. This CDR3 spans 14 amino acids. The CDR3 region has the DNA TGTGCCAGCAGTACCCCGACAAGGGGAAACACCATATATTTT. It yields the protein CASSTPTRGNTIYF.

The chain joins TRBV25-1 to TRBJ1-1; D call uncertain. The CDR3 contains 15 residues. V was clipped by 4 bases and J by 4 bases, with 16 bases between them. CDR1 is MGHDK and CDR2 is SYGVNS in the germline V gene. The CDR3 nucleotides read TGTGCCAGCAGTGTACGGGCCGGGAAGGGCACTGAAGCTTTCTTT. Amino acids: CASSVRAGKGTEAFF.